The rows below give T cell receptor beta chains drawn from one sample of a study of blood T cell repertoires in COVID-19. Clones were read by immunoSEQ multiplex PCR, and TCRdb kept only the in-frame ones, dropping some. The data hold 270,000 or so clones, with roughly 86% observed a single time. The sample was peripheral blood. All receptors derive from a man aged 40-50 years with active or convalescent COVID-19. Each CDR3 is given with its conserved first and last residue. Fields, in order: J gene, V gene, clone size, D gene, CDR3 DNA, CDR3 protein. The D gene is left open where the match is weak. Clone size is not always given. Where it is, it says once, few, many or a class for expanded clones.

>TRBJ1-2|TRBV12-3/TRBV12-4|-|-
TGTGCCAGCAGTTTCACAGGGATGGACGGCTACACCTTC
CASSFTGMDGYTF
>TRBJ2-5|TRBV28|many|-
TGTGCCAGCAGCCAGGGTTCTCGTGAGACCCAGTACTTC
CASSQGSRETQYF
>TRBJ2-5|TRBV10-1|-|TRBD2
TGCGCCAGCAGTGAGTCCAGCCTAGCGGGGGGGCTGGAGACCCAGTACTTC
CASSESSLAGGLETQYF
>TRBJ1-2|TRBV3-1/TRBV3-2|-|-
TGTGCCAGCAGCCAAGAAATTGGGGCCCCCTATGGCTACACCTTC
CASSQEIGAPYGYTF
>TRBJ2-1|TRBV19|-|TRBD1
TGTGCCAGTAGTATGACAGGGGGGAATTACAATGAGCAGTTCTTC
CASSMTGGNYNEQFF
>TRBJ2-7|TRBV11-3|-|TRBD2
TGTGCCAGCAGCATGAGTATCGGACTAGCTGGCGAGCAGTACTTC
CASSMSIGLAGEQYF
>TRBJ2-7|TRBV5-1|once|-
TGCGCCAGCAGCCAGGACTATTCGTACGAGCAGTACTTC
CASSQDYSYEQYF
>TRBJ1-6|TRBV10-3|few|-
TGTGCCATCAGTGAAGAGAGCTCCTATAATTCACCCCTCCACTTT
CAISEESSYNSPLHF
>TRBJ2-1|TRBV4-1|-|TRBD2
TGCGCCAGCAGCCAACAGCGGGGGGGCGGTTATGAGCAGTTCTTC
CASSQQRGGGYEQFF
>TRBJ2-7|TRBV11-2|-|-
TGTGCCAGCAGCTTAGGACTCGGTACCTACGAGCAGTACTTC
CASSLGLGTYEQYF
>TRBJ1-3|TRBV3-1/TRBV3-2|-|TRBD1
TGTGCCAGCAGCCGTTACAGGGGGGGAGGAAACACCATATATTTT
CASSRYRGGGNTIYF
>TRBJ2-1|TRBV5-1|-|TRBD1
TGCGCCAGCAGCGAAACAGGGGTGTCCTACAATGAGCAGTTCTTC
CASSETGVSYNEQFF
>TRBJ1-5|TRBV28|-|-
TGTGCCAGCAGTTTCGGACCCGGGACACCTAGCAATCAGCCCCAGCATTTT
CASSFGPGTPSNQPQHF
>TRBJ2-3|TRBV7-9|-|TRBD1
TGTGCCAGCAGCTTTGAGACAGGGGGTTCAGATACGCAGTATTTT
CASSFETGGSDTQYF
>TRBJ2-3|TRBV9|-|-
TGTGCCAGCAGCGGTGACTCCTCCACAGATACGCAGTATTTT
CASSGDSSTDTQYF
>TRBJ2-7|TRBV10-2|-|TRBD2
TGCGCCAGCAGCGTGGCGGGAGGATTATACGAGCAGTACTTC
CASSVAGGLYEQYF
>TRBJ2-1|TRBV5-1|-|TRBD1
TGCGCCAGCACAACAGGGGCAGCATACAATGAGCAGTTCTTC
CASTTGAAYNEQFF
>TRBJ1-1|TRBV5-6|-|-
TGTGCCAGCAGCTTGGGGACAGCTTACTATGAAGCTTTCTTT
CASSLGTAYYEAFF
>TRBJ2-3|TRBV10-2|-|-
TGCGCCAGCAGTGGCCGGGGAATTAATAGCGGATTGGATACGCAGTATTTT
CASSGRGINSGLDTQYF
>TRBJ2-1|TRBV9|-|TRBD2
TGTGCCAGCAGCCTGACTAGCGGGGTTTACAATGAGCAGTTCTTC
CASSLTSGVYNEQFF
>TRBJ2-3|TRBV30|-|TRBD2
TGTGCCTGGAACGCGGGGGGCACAGATACGCAGTATTTT
CAWNAGGTDTQYF
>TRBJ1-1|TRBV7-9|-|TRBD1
TGTGCCAGCAGCTTAAATACAGGGGGCGCTGAAGCTTTCTTT
CASSLNTGGAEAFF
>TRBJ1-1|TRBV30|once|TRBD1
TGTGCCTGGAGTGTGACAGGGGGCACTGAAGCTTTCTTT
CAWSVTGGTEAFF
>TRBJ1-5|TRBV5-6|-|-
TGTGCCAGCAGCTTAGAGGGTATCAATCAGCCCCAGCATTTT
CASSLEGINQPQHF
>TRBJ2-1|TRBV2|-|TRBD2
TGTGCCAGCAGGCGGGGGACTAGCGGGGGGAATGAGCAGTTCTTC
CASRRGTSGGNEQFF
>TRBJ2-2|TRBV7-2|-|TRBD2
TGTGCCAGCAGCTTAGTCGGCGGGGGGGCCTCAGGCGGGGAGCTGTTTTTT
CASSLVGGGASGGELFF
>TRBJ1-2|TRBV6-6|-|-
TGTGCCAGCACGGGGGGCCTCCTTCCTTCCTATGGCTACACCTTC
CASTGGLLPSYGYTF
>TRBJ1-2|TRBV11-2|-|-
TGTGCCAGCAGCCTCGGAAGTCGCAGGGGCCCCCCTAACTATGGCTACACCTTC
CASSLGSRRGPPNYGYTF
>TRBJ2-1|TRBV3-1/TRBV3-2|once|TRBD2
TGTGCCAGCAGCCAAATGCGCCTAGCGGGAGACGAGCAGTTCTTC
CASSQMRLAGDEQFF
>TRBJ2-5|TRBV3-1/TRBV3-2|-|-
TGTGCCAGCACCACGAACTCGTACCAAGAGACCCAGTACTTC
CASTTNSYQETQYF
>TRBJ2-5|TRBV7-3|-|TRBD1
TGTGCCAGCAGCCCGGGGACAGGGGCGGGAGAGACCCAGTACTTC
CASSPGTGAGETQYF
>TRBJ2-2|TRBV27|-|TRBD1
TGTGCCAGCAGCCCAGCCCTACAGGGGGCGGACACCGGGGAGCTGTTTTTT
CASSPALQGADTGELFF
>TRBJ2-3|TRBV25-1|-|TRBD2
TGTGCCAGCAGTGGATTGGGAGCGGGAGGGACGTCCACAGATACGCAGTATTTT
CASSGLGAGGTSTDTQYF
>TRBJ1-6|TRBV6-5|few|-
TGTGCCAGCAGTTACTCCAGGGTGGGGGGAGTACCCCTCCACTTT
CASSYSRVGGVPLHF
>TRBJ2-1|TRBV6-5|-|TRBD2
TGTGCCAGCGGCGGGGGCAATGAGCAGTTCTTC
CASGGGNEQFF
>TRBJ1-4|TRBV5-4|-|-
TGTGCCAGCAGCTTTGAGGCGGCTAATGAAAAACTGTTTTTT
CASSFEAANEKLFF
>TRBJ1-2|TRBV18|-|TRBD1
TGTGCCAGCTCACCCCAGGGGGTTGGCTACACCTTC
CASSPQGVGYTF
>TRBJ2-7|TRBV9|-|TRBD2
TGTGCCAGCAGCGTAGAAGCGGGGGGTCCCGGGACCTCCTACGAGCAGTACTTC
CASSVEAGGPGTSYEQYF
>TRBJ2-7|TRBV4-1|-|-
TGCGCCAGCAGCGGCCGTCGGCCGGGAGCGGAGTACGAGCAGTACTTC
CASSGRRPGAEYEQYF
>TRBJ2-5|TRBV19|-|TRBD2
TGTGCCAGTAGTAAAAGCCGGACTAGCGGGGCGCACGGGACCCAGTACTTC
CASSKSRTSGAHGTQYF
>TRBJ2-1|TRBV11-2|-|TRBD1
TGTGCCAGCAGCTTCGGGACAGCGGACAATGAGCAGTTCTTC
CASSFGTADNEQFF
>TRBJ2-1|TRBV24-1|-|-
TGTGCCACCAGTGACCCAGCTAGTGAGCAGTTCTTC
CATSDPASEQFF
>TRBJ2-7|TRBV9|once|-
TGTGCCAGCAGCGTAGGGAGGGGCGAGCAGTACTTC
CASSVGRGEQYF
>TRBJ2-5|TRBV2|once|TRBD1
TGTGCCAGCAGTGAACGGGGACAGCGAGGCCAGACCCAGTACTTC
CASSERGQRGQTQYF
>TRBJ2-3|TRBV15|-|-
TGTGCCACCAGTCCGATGACTTGGGATACGCAGTATTTT
CATSPMTWDTQYF
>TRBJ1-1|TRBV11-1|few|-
TGTGCCAGCAGCTTAGATGGTTTCTCCGGACAGCACACTTTT
CASSLDGFSGQHTF
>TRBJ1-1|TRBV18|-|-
TGTGCCAGCTCACTAGGGGATAGAGCTTTCTTT
CASSLGDRAFF
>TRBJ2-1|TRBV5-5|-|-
TGTGCCAGCAGCCCAGGAAACAGCCCCTCGTCCTACAATGAGCAGTTCTTC
CASSPGNSPSSYNEQFF
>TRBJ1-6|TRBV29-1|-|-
TGCAGCGTTAGGGACACTATTAATTCACCCCTCCACTTT
CSVRDTINSPLHF
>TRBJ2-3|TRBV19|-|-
TGTGCCAGTAGTATGGAGGGACGGACAGATACGCAGTATTTT
CASSMEGRTDTQYF
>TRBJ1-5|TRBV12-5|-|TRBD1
TGTGCTAGTGGTTTCGCCCTGCGGACAGGGGTGGATCAGCCCCAGCATTTT
CASGFALRTGVDQPQHF
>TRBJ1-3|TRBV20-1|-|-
TGCAGTGCTAGTGCAGGGGTCGGCTCTGGAAACACCATATATTTT
CSASAGVGSGNTIYF
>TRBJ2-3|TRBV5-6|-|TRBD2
TGTGCCAGCGGAAGCGGGGGGGGGATAGATACGCAGTATTTT
CASGSGGGIDTQYF
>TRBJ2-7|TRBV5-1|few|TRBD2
TGCGCCAGCAGCCTATGGACTAGCGGCTCCTACGAGCAGTACTTC
CASSLWTSGSYEQYF
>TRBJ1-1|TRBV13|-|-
TGTGCCAGCAGCTTAGGCCGGGTGAACACTGAAGCTTTCTTT
CASSLGRVNTEAFF
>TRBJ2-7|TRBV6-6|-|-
TGTGCCAGCAGTCCCGACTGGTACGAGCAGTACTTC
CASSPDWYEQYF
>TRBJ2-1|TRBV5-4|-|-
TGTGCCAGCAGCTTGGAAGCGTACAATGAGCAGTTCTTC
CASSLEAYNEQFF
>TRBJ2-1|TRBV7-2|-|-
TGTGCCAGCAGCTTACAGGATGGCTCCTACAATGAGCAGTTCTTC
CASSLQDGSYNEQFF
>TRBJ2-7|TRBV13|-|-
TGTGCCAGCAGCTCAGGGGGAGGTTCCTACGAGCAGTACTTC
CASSSGGGSYEQYF
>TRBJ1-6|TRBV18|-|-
TGTGCCAACTCGAACGGGGCCTATAATTCACCCCTCCACTTT
CANSNGAYNSPLHF